This record concerns one T cell receptor (beta chain) sequence. This sample was included in a study of blood T cell repertoires in COVID-19. Background on the study: PBMCs, B-cell-depleted T cells, or T cells were the source of the cDNA or gDNA that made up the material.

The V end lost 0 bases, the J end lost 0 bases, and 15 bases lay between the germline ends. The germline gives CDR1 SGHRS, CDR2 YFSETQ. The CDR3 runs to 18 residues. Authors' analysis steps: Estimation of nucleated cell counts relied on the amplification of reference gene primers. This table comes from immunoSEQ multiplex PCR, and its TCRdb copy is limited to in-frame clones, with some not included. V and J calls and clone size are as listed in that table; D and trimming were resolved from the DNA. The sample records 200,000 to 300,000 clones, around 89% being singletons. This TCR derives from a man aged 55 to 69 who had recovered from COVID-19. The specimen sequenced was peripheral blood. The V and J genes are TRBV5-1 and TRBJ2-2; D remains ambiguous. The CDR3 bases are TGCGCCAGCAGCTTGGGGGTCGGCACTACGGCGAACACCGGGGAGCTGTTTTTT. As protein: CASSLGVGTTANTGELFF.